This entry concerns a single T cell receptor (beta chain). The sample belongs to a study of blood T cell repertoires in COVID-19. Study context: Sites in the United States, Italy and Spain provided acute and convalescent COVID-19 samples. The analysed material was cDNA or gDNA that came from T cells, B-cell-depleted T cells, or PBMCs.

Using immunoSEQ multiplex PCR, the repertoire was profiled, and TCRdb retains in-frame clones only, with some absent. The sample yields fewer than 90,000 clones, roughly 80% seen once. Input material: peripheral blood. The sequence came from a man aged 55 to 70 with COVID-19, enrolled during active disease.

The CDR3 region has the DNA TGTGCCAGCATTTTTACTCACAATCAGCCCCAGCATTTT. Translated: CASIFTHNQPQHF. This chain connects TRBV6-8 to TRBJ1-5; D not certain. The ends were cut back, 7 bases at V and 3 bases at J, with 10 bases in the middle. Per the germline V gene, CDR1 is MNHGY and CDR2 is SAAAGT. This CDR3 region has 13 residues.